Listed here are 10 T cell receptor beta chains from one sample, sequenced in a study of shared clonotypes between healthy human individuals. TCRdb's copy holds only in-frame clones and misses some; the assay was immunoSEQ multiplex PCR. The profile shows about half a million clones, about 72% of them singletons. The specimen was PBMCs. These receptors came from a woman between 40 and 50 years old in good health. Some clones in this sample may be carry-over from other donors' samples.

This rearrangement joins TRBV10-2 to TRBJ2-7; 16 bases match TRBD2. In germline, CDR1 is WSHSY, CDR2 SAAADI. The J segment lost 4 bases and the V segment lost 8 bases, leaving 5 bases of the junction unmatched. The CDR3 extends over 15 amino acids. The CDR3 protein is CASGTSGRGQYEQYF. The CDR3 region has the DNA TGCGCCAGCGGGACTAGCGGGAGGGGTCAGTACGAGCAGTACTTC.

The J gene is TRBJ2-7, the V gene TRBV7-2; 10 bases match TRBD1. After removal of 0 bases from V and 6 bases from J, the junction contained 8 bases not matched to a gene. The CDR3 loop spans 16 amino acids. Germline V lookup: CDR1 SGHTA, CDR2 FQGNSA. The CDR3 loop reads CASSLAAGTGDGEQYF. The CDR3 DNA sequence: TGTGCCAGCAGCTTAGCCGCCGGGACAGGGGATGGCGAGCAGTACTTC.

The V gene is TRBV7-9, the J gene TRBJ2-3, with 7 bases that match TRBD2. V was pared by 0 bases and J by 2 bases, with 5 bases of the junction left unmatched. The CDR3 consists of 16 residues. Looked up from germline, CDR1 is SEHNR and CDR2 is FQNEAQ (reference sequence). CDR3 sequence (DNA): TGTGCCAGCAGCTTAGCCCCAGCGGGGACCACAGATACGCAGTATTTT. This encodes CASSLAPAGTTDTQYF.

J is TRBJ2-6 and V is TRBV5-6; maybe TRBD2 (7 bases). The CDR3 length is 18 residues. Germline V gives CDR1 SGHDT, CDR2 YYEEEE. V shed 0 bases and J shed 0 bases, with 13 bases lying between them. The CDR3 sequence: CASSLAGGAPSGANVLTF. The CDR3 region has the DNA TGTGCCAGCAGCTTGGCGGGGGGCGCACCCTCTGGGGCCAACGTCCTGACTTTC. The variable domain in full, completed from reference TRBV5-6 and TRBJ2-6, reads DAGVTQSPTHLIKTRGQQVTLRCSPKSGHDTVSWYQQALGQGPQFIFQYYEEEERQRGNFPDRFSGHQFPNYSSELNVNALLLGDSALYLCASSLAGGAPSGANVLTFGAGSRLTVL.

The genes are TRBV5-1 and TRBJ2-2; 12 bases are a match to TRBD2. CDR3 length equals 16 residues. Germline CDR1 is SGHRS and CDR2 is YFSETQ. The junction had 1 base not matched to a gene; V was cut back by 4 bases and J by 0 bases. In nucleotides, the CDR3 is TGCGCCAGCAGCAGGACTAGCGGGGCGAACACCGGGGAGCTGTTTTTT. This encodes CASSRTSGANTGELFF.

V gene TRBV28 combines with J gene TRBJ1-4; TRBD1 agrees at 7 bases. CDR1 MDHEN and CDR2 SYDVKM come from the germline V gene. This CDR3 is built from 14 residues. Germline trimming cut 6 bases from V and 6 bases from J; bases unmatched to any gene: 7. The CDR3 bases are TGTGCCAGCAGCCCCGACAGGGTAGATGAAAAACTGTTTTTT. It specifies CASSPDRVDEKLFF.

The gene calls are TRBV19 and TRBJ2-1, with TRBD1 identical over 9 bases. This CDR3 spans 15 amino acids. The J segment lost 4 bases and the V segment lost 7 bases, leaving 8 bases of the junction unmatched. Germline assignment: CDR1 LNHDA and CDR2 SQIVND (reference sequence). The CDR3, as DNA: TGTGCCAGTATTAATCCGGGACAGGGATACAATGAGCAGTTCTTC. Its protein product is CASINPGQGYNEQFF. The full variable domain, in which reference TRBV19 and TRBJ2-1 provide the parts outside the CDR3, is DGGITQSPKYLFRKEGQNVTLSCEQNLNHDAMYWYRQDPGQGLRLIYYSQIVNDFQKGDIAEGYSVSREKKESFPLTVTSAQKNPTAFYLCASINPGQGYNEQFFGPGTRLTVL.

The chain employs TRBV6-6 and TRBJ2-7; D is possibly TRBD1 (6 bases). With 7 bases removed from V and 2 bases from J, the gap between germline ends came to 21 bases. The CDR3 spans 16 residues. Per the germline V gene, CDR1 is MNHNY and CDR2 is SVGAGI (reference sequence). Here the CDR3 reads CASTLGMGDTTYEQYF. The CDR3, as DNA: TGTGCCAGCACCTTGGGGATGGGGGACACAACCTACGAGCAGTACTTC.

This clone has just a few counts. The V call is TRBV6-1, the J call TRBJ2-7; D perhaps matches TRBD1 (6 bases). The ends were cut back, 0 bases at V and 8 bases at J, with 8 bases in the middle. Per the germline V gene, CDR1 is MNHNS and CDR2 is SASEGT. The CDR3 spans 12 residues. CDR3 region: CASSEAGTKQYF. CDR3 DNA: TGTGCCAGCAGTGAAGCCGGGACAAAGCAGTACTTC.

The J gene is TRBJ1-1, the V gene TRBV11-2; unclear D gene. V was pared by 1 base and J by 1 base, with 10 bases between. Germline loops: CDR1 SGHAT, CDR2 FQNNGV. The CDR3 spans 15 residues. The CDR3 loop is CASSLGQSRNTEAFF. CDR3 coding DNA: TGTGCCAGCAGCTTAGGGCAGAGTCGGAACACTGAAGCTTTCTTT.